These 15 T cell receptor beta chains were sequenced from one sample in a study of shared clonotypes between healthy human individuals. Profiling relied on immunoSEQ multiplex PCR, and the TCRdb table lists in-frame clones only, not all of them. The data contain approximately 330,000 clones, less than 75% of them seen just once; the ten biggest clones take up around 9.3%. Sequencing was done on a sample of memory CD4+ T cells sorted from blood. Subset reported: CD45RA-negative fraction. The receptors shown here come from a young man in good health.

The chain combines TRBV29-1 with TRBJ2-3, with 8 bases identical to TRBD2. This CDR3 contains 13 residues. The germline gives CDR1 SQVTM, CDR2 ANQGSEA. Trimming took 4 bases from V and 3 from J; bases not matched to a gene: 3. CDR3 in DNA: TGCAGCGTTGGGGCTAGCGGGACAGATACGCAGTATTTT. Residues: CSVGASGTDTQYF.

The genes are TRBV10-1 and TRBJ2-7; TRBD2 agrees at 8 bases. The germline V gene has CDR1 WNHNN and CDR2 SYGVQD (reference sequence). This CDR3 region has 16 residues. The trim removed 6 bases at V and 2 bases at J, leaving 12 bases unmatched. The CDR3 DNA follows: TGCGCCAGCAGACCCTTAGGCGCGGGAGGCCCCTACGAGCAGTACTTC. As protein: CASRPLGAGGPYEQYF.

The table lists this clone with many counts. This sequence joins TRBV27 and TRBJ2-5, with TRBD1 identical over 7 bases. The CDR3 consists of 16 residues. In germline, CDR1 is MNHEY, CDR2 SMNVEV (reference sequence). The trim removed 4 bases at V and 4 bases at J, leaving 12 bases unmatched. The CDR3 sequence is CASSSPRAQGIETQYF. In DNA, the CDR3 is TGTGCCAGCAGTTCCCCCCGGGCACAGGGGATAGAGACCCAGTACTTC.

Note on this clone: The junction shows a germline mismatch at one end, possibly a read error. CDR3 nucleotide sequence: TGTGCCAGCAGCAGGGGTAGACCGGCTAGCCCCAAGGTCTTC. Amino acid sequence: CASSRGRPASPKVF. The V gene is TRBV5-6, the J gene TRBJ2-1; D tentatively reads TRBD1 or TRBD2 (5 bases each). The CDR3 extends over 14 amino acids. Germline values: CDR1 SGHDT, CDR2 YYEEEE.

V and J are TRBV7-9 and TRBJ1-4, with D unclear. This CDR3 is 14 amino acids long. Germline V gene lookup returns CDR1 SEHNR and CDR2 FQNEAQ (reference sequence). The germline V and J ends were trimmed by 4 bases and 8 bases, with 14 bases remaining between them. Written as DNA, the CDR3 is TGTGCCAGCAGCTCTCGGGAGGGTAGCGAAAAACTGTTTTTT. This codes for CASSSREGSEKLFF.

V is TRBV25-1 and J is TRBJ1-4; D possibly corresponds to TRBD1 (5 bases). V was pared by 6 bases and J by 4 bases, with 15 bases between. Germline assignment: CDR1 MGHDK and CDR2 SYGVNS. CDR3 length: 15 residues. This CDR3 is CASRGLRGINEKLFF. The CDR3 nucleotides read TGTGCCAGCAGAGGGTTACGGGGGATTAATGAAAAACTGTTTTTT.

The chain combines TRBV7-2 with TRBJ2-1, with D perhaps TRBD2 (6 bases). The CDR3 sequence is 16 residues long. The germline V gene has CDR1 SGHTA and CDR2 FQGNSA. Trimming left V 5 bases short and J 0 bases short, with 14 bases between. CDR3 nucleotides: TGTGCCAGCAGCCCTAGGGACGGGAGCTCCTACAATGAGCAGTTCTTC. Its translation: CASSPRDGSSYNEQFF.

The chain combines TRBV9 with TRBJ2-1; TRBD1 might be the D (5 bases). In germline, CDR1 is SGDLS, CDR2 YYNGEE. CDR3 length: 15 amino acids. V was cut by 2 bases and J by 2 bases, with 11 bases left in between. The CDR3 nucleotides are TGTGCCAGCAGCGTTCAGGGTAATACCTACAATGAGCAGTTCTTC. Amino acids: CASSVQGNTYNEQFF.

Only a few counts were recorded for this clone. V and J are TRBV11-3 and TRBJ2-1; a possible D gene is TRBD1 (5 bases). Germline lookup yields CDR1 SGHNT and CDR2 YENEEA. Between the trimmed V and J ends, which lost 8 bases and 8 bases, there was a span of 19 bases. The CDR3 loop spans 14 amino acids. CDR3 protein: CASSQRPDSHEQFF. In DNA, the CDR3 is TGTGCCAGCTCCCAAAGGCCCGACAGCCATGAGCAGTTCTTC.

V and J are TRBV20-1 and TRBJ2-5, with D perhaps matching TRBD1 (5 bases). CDR3 length: 10 residues. V lost 3 bases and J 13 bases, leaving 12 bases between the germline ends. Germline lookup yields CDR1 DFQATT and CDR2 SNEGSKA (reference sequence). The CDR3 sequence is CSASSQGAYF. In DNA form, the CDR3 reads TGCAGTGCTAGTAGCCAGGGCGCGTACTTC.

V and J are TRBV28 and TRBJ2-1; D uncertain. Per the germline V gene, CDR1 is MDHEN and CDR2 is SYDVKM. The CDR3 is 15 residues long. Trimming removed 4 bases at V and 3 bases at J, with 13 bases between. The CDR3 DNA reads as TGTGCCAGCAGTTCCGAGCCAGTTAACTACAATGAGCAGTTCTTC. Translating it yields CASSSEPVNYNEQFF.

This clone was picked up many times. V gene TRBV5-1 combines with J gene TRBJ2-5; D ambiguous. The V gene's germline CDR1 is SGHRS and CDR2 YFSETQ. Between the trimmed V and J ends, which lost 0 bases and 5 bases, there was a span of 8 bases. This CDR3 has 13 residues. The CDR3 region is CASSLDVGETQYF. DNA of the CDR3: TGCGCCAGCAGCTTGGACGTGGGGGAGACCCAGTACTTC.

Concerning this clone: The junction departs from germline at one end; a sequencing error may be responsible. This chain uses TRBV7-9 with TRBJ1-4; D ambiguous. The CDR3 covers 12 residues. The germline gives CDR1 SEHNR, CDR2 FQNEAQ (reference sequence). CDR3 residues: CASSRIEERLFF. The CDR3 DNA reads TGTGCCAGCAGCCGAATTGAGGAAAGACTGTTTTTT.

This clone was seen a single time. This chain joins TRBV5-8 and TRBJ2-5; D perhaps matches TRBD1 (6 bases). The CDR3 sequence is 15 residues long. Deletions cut 4 bases from V and 2 bases from J, with 15 bases between. CDR1 is SGHTS, CDR2 YDEGEE, per germline. The CDR3, as DNA: TGTGCCAGCAGCCCCCTTAGGACAGTACAAGAGACCCAGTACTTC. Encoded protein: CASSPLRTVQETQYF.

The V call is TRBV7-6, the J call TRBJ2-7, with D tentatively TRBD2 (6 bases). CDR1 is SGHVS and CDR2 is FNYEAQ in the germline V gene. The germline V and J ends were trimmed by 5 bases and 6 bases, with 20 bases remaining between them. The CDR3 is 15 amino acids. The CDR3 loop reads CASSPTANRRGEQYF. In DNA form, the CDR3 reads TGTGCCAGCAGCCCCACGGCCAACCGGAGGGGCGAGCAGTACTTC.